This T cell receptor (beta chain) was sequenced during a study of T cell repertoires in cytomegalovirus infection. Study in general: Through public TCR beta signatures, both CMV infection and matching HLA type were indicated.

In regard to this clonotype: Its antigen is currently unknown.

The CDR3 has 15 amino acids. Trimming took 4 bases from V and 7 from J; bases not matched to a gene: 9. The germline V gene has CDR1 KGHSH and CDR2 LQKENI. In TCRdb, the reads were re-called with MiXCR into one record per CDR3 protein. The sample has 150,000 to 200,000 distinct CDR3 sequences; 8% to 10% are singletons. Study conclusions and caveats: The study identified carriers of CMV plus the relevant HLA from cumulative public TCR beta family frequency. Ex vivo responses were dominated by HLA-C-restricted CMV-specific TCR beta clonotypes.

The receptor's source is a human donor in good health (CMV status not recorded). Some clones in this sample may be carry-over from other donors' samples. This chain links TRBV18 with TRBJ1-5; 8 bases match TRBD1. Sequencing was carried out using PBMCs. The CDR3 loop reads CASSQSLDREQPQHF. CDR3 nucleotide sequence: TGTGCCAGCTCACAGTCTCTGGACAGGGAACAGCCCCAGCATTTT.